This TCR beta chain came from a study of T cell responses to AZD1222 COVID-19 vaccine. Remarks on this clone: As yet, its antigen is unknown.

Using immunoSEQ multiplex PCR, the repertoire was profiled, and TCRdb retains in-frame clones only, with some absent. This table holds some 150,000 clones, about 92% found once. Study outcomes and limitations: Unmutated variant regions reportedly attract nearly half of all spike-specific TCRs.

The origin of this receptor is an adult who received the AZD1222 COVID-19 vaccine. The material was peripheral blood, obtained 28 days after the second AZD1222 dose.

CDR3: CASSSTGGDEKLFF. CDR3 nucleotides: TGTGCCAGCAGTAGTACAGGGGGCGATGAAAAACTGTTTTTT. This chain connects TRBV28 to TRBJ1-4; 9 positions match TRBD1. V shed 5 bases and J 6 bases; nucleotides not matched to a gene: 4. CDR1 is MDHEN and CDR2 is SYDVKM in the germline V gene. The CDR3 runs to 14 residues. The full variable domain, completed using reference TRBV28 and TRBJ1-4, is DVKVTQSSRYLVKRTGEKVFLECVQDMDHENMFWYRQDPGLGLRLIYFSYDVKMKEKGDIPEGYSVSREKKERFSLILESASTNQTSMYLCASSSTGGDEKLFFGSGTQLSVL.